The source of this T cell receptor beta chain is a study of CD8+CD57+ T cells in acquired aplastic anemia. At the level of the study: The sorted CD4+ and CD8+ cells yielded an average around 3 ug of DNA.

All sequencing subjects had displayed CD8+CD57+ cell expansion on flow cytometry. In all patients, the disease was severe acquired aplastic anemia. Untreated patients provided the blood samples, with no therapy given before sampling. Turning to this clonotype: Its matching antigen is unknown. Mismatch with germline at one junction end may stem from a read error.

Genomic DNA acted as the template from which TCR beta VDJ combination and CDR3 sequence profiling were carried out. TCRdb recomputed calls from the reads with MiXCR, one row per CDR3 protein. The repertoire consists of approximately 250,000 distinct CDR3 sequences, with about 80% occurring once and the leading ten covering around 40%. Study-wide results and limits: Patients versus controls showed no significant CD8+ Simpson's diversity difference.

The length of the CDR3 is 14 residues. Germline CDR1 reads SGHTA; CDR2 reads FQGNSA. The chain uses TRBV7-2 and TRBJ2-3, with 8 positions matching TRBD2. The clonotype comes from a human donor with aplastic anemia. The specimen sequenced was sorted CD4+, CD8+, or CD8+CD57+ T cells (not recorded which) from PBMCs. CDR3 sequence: CASSAAPERGHQNF. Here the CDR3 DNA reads TGTGCCAGCAGCGCCGCCCCCGAGCGGGGGCACCAGAACTTT.